Shown below are 14 T cell receptor beta chains from a single sample sequenced in a study of spatial heterogeneity in lung cancer. TCRdb independently ran MiXCR on the 5' RACE reads; one entry per CDR3 protein. Of 2,500 to 3,000 distinct CDR3 sequences in the sample, around 9% were seen once. The time point was: sample taken at primary tumor resection. Here the sequenced sample was normal lung tissue next to the tumor, taken at surgery. The source is a female donor with early-stage non-small cell lung cancer.

Relative to its sample, this clonotype is medium-sized (0.01 to 0.1%). The CDR3 DNA sequence: TGTGCCAGCAGCCCCGGGACCCTGGACCCCTACGAGCAGTACTTC. Its translation is CASSPGTLDPYEQYF. The chain uses TRBV11-1 and TRBJ2-7; the D call may be TRBD1 or TRBD2 (5 bases each). The ends were cut back, 5 bases at V and 2 bases at J, with 16 bases in the middle. The CDR3 consists of 15 residues. Germline V gives CDR1 SGHAT, CDR2 FQDESV (reference sequence).

Concerning this clonotype: One base away lies a much larger clone, so this may be a sequencing read error. The rearrangement links TRBV28 to TRBJ2-7, with D possibly being TRBD1 (6 bases). Per the germline V gene, CDR1 is MDHEN and CDR2 is SYDVKM. V gave up 1 base and J gave up 7 bases, with 14 bases separating them. The CDR3 runs 14 residues. CDR3 bases: TGTGCCAGCAGTTTATTTTCAGGGGCGGAAGAGCAGTACTTC. Translation gives CASSLFSGAEEQYF.

The chain carries TRBV11-2 and TRBJ2-1, with TRBD2 as a possible D gene (6 bases). The V gene's germline CDR1 is SGHAT and CDR2 FQNNGV. The CDR3 extends over 17 amino acids. V was cut by 1 base and J by 1 base, with 14 bases left in between. The CDR3 loop reads CASSLVASVTSYNEQFF. The CDR3 DNA follows: TGTGCCAGCAGCTTAGTTGCTAGCGTAACTTCCTACAATGAGCAGTTCTTC.

This clonotype is large within its sample. This chain uses TRBV5-1 with TRBJ2-5; TRBD1 agrees at 9 bases. The CDR3 length is 14 residues. V lost 2 bases and J lost 5; bases outside the gene matches: 4. Germline V gene data show CDR1 as SGHRS and CDR2 as YFSETQ. The CDR3: CASSLQGAMETQYF. In nucleotides, the CDR3 is TGCGCCAGCAGCTTACAGGGGGCGATGGAGACCCAGTACTTC.

This clonotype is labeled large. The chain joins TRBV6-1 to TRBJ2-6; D gene unclear. In germline, CDR1 is MNHNS, CDR2 SASEGT. The CDR3 is 14 residues long. The V end was cut by 5 bases, the J end by 4 bases, with 9 bases between. The CDR3 sequence is CASSKETGANVLTF. CDR3 in DNA: TGTGCCAGCAGTAAGGAGACGGGGGCCAACGTCCTGACTTTC.

This clonotype is categorized as medium-sized. The chain has TRBV6-2 or TRBV6-3 and TRBJ2-1, with a weak D call TRBD1 (6 bases). V gave up 7 bases and J gave up 8 bases, with 21 bases separating them. Germline V lookup: CDR1 MNHEY, CDR2 SVGEGT. This CDR3 spans 15 amino acids. The CDR3: CASTQAGTYYDEQFF. The CDR3, as DNA: TGTGCCAGCACCCAAGCCGGGACATATTACGATGAGCAGTTCTTC.

This clonotype counts as medium-sized. The gene calls are TRBV28 and TRBJ2-1, with TRBD1 as a possible D gene (6 bases). V lost 6 bases and J lost 3, with 12 bases in between. The CDR3 contains 14 residues. The germline V gene encodes CDR1 MDHEN and CDR2 SYDVKM. The CDR3 spells CASRAGTNYNEQFF. The CDR3 region has the DNA TGTGCCAGCAGAGCCGGGACAAACTACAATGAGCAGTTCTTC. The variable domain in full, completed from reference TRBV28 and TRBJ2-1, reads DVKVTQSSRYLVKRTGEKVFLECVQDMDHENMFWYRQDPGLGLRLIYFSYDVKMKEKGDIPEGYSVSREKKERFSLILESASTNQTSMYLCASRAGTNYNEQFFGPGTRLTVL.

By share, this clonotype ranks as medium-sized. This chain links TRBV7-6 with TRBJ1-5; possible D gene TRBD1, 5 bases. The CDR3 extends over 15 amino acids. Looked up from germline, CDR1 is SGHVS and CDR2 is FNYEAQ. V was trimmed by 1 base and J by 2 bases, leaving 9 bases between them. CDR3 nucleotide sequence: TGTGCCAGCAGCTTAGGCAGGGACGGCAATCAGCCCCAGCATTTT. Translation: CASSLGRDGNQPQHF.

The table lists this clonotype with many counts. Just one base apart from a much larger clone, this may be a read error. The chain joins TRBV28 to TRBJ1-5, with a tentative D call TRBD1 (6 bases). This CDR3 region has 12 residues. The germline CDR1 and CDR2 sequences are MDHEN and SYDVKM. CDR3 sequence: CASSPPRGPRHF. The CDR3 nucleotides read TGTGCCAGCAGTCCCCCCCGGGGGCCCCGGCATTTT.

This clonotype is medium-sized within its sample. V gene TRBV7-6 combines with J gene TRBJ1-4; weak D call: TRBD1 (6 bases). V lost 5 bases and J lost 8, with 30 bases in between. Per germline, CDR1 SGHVS and CDR2 FNYEAQ. The CDR3 loop spans 19 amino acids. CDR3 loop: CASSPSSIRGASVEEKLFF. DNA of the CDR3: TGTGCCAGCAGCCCCAGTTCGATCAGGGGCGCCTCGGTCGAAGAAAAACTGTTTTTT.

This clonotype has at least ten counts. The rearrangement links TRBV6-6 to TRBJ1-2, with unresolved D. The CDR3 covers 14 residues. CDR1 MNHNY and CDR2 SVGAGI come from the germline V gene (reference sequence). The V end lost 6 bases, the J end lost 2 bases, and 13 bases lay between the germline ends. The CDR3 DNA sequence: TGTGCCAGCAGGGGAGGAGGCGTAAACTATGGCTACACCTTC. This translates into CASRGGGVNYGYTF.

This clonotype qualifies as medium-sized. This sequence joins TRBV18 and TRBJ2-3; TRBD1 or TRBD2 may be the D gene (6 bases each). Per the germline V gene, CDR1 is KGHSH and CDR2 is LQKENI. Deletions cut 3 bases from V and 0 bases from J, with 16 bases between. The CDR3 is made up of 17 amino acids. The CDR3 region is CASSPLPGAVSTDTQYF. The CDR3 bases are TGTGCCAGCTCACCTCTCCCGGGGGCGGTCAGCACAGATACGCAGTATTTT.

In its sample, this clonotype is medium-sized. V gene TRBV24-1 combines with J gene TRBJ1-2; 11 bases are shared with TRBD1. With 4 bases clipped from V and 7 bases from J, the junction kept 7 bases outside the gene matches. There are 15 residues in the CDR3. Germline V gene lookup returns CDR1 KGHDR and CDR2 SFDVKD. CDR3 DNA: TGTGCCACCAGTGACTCCGGGACAGGGGGACGTGGCTACACCTTC. Its protein product is CATSDSGTGGRGYTF.

This clonotype is judged medium-sized (0.01 to 0.1%). This rearrangement joins TRBV29-1 to TRBJ1-3; D not resolved. The ends were cut back, 4 bases at V and 0 bases at J, with 7 bases in the middle. The germline gives CDR1 SQVTM, CDR2 ANQGSEA. This CDR3 is 13 amino acids long. This CDR3 is CSVALRSGNTIYF. Written as DNA, the CDR3 is TGCAGCGTTGCACTTCGCTCTGGAAACACCATATATTTT.